This entry lists 22 T cell receptor beta chains sequenced from one sample in a study of regulatory T cells in long-lasting Graves disease. Time point: newly diagnosed GD, antithyroid drugs for less than 3 months. PBMC-extracted RNA yielded the TCR library. Building of the TCR beta libraries involved iRepertoire HTBI primers and Arm-PCR of CDR3 regions. TCRdb analysed the multiplex PCR reads with MiXCR anew, one entry per CDR3 protein. Among roughly 440,000 distinct CDR3 sequences, about 15% were seen once, and the ten largest hold less than 30%. This same sample was also part of a study on T cells in Graves' hyperthyroidism and ophthalmopathy.

Specimen: peripheral blood mononuclear cells (PBMCs), collected at new diagnosis, from a patient treated with antithyroid drugs. The receptors stem from a woman between 18 and 29 years old with Graves disease.

The chain carries TRBV12-3 or TRBV12-4 and TRBJ1-3; possibly TRBD1 for D (6 bases). The V end lost 3 bases, the J end lost 0 bases, and 9 bases lay between the germline ends. This CDR3 comprises 15 residues. The chain's CDR3 is CASSFGGSSGNTIYF. The CDR3 DNA reads as TGTGCCAGCAGTTTTGGGGGCAGCTCTGGAAACACCATATATTTT.

This clonotype was picked up a small number of times. An end of the junction differs from the germline gene, which may be a read error. The chain combines TRBV7-2 with TRBJ1-1; D is unresolved. The germline gives CDR1 SGHTA, CDR2 FQGNSA. This CDR3 comprises 13 residues. CDR3 sequence reads: CASSFRLHTEASF. The CDR3 DNA reads TGTGCCAGCAGCTTTAGATTACACACTGAAGCTTCCTTT.

This clonotype was detected ten times or more. This chain connects TRBV2 to TRBJ1-2; the D is unclear. Germline values: CDR1 SNHLY, CDR2 FYNNEI. The CDR3 has 12 amino acids. Trimming pared 3 bases from V and 5 bases from J, leaving 7 bases between. CDR3 loop: CASSEGSYGYTF. DNA of the CDR3: TGTGCCAGCAGTGAGGGTTCATATGGCTACACCTTC. The whole variable domain, remainder taken from reference TRBV2 and TRBJ1-2, is EPEVTQTPSHQVTQMGQEVILRCVPISNHLYFYWYRQILGQKVEFLVSFYNNEISEKSEIFDDQFSVERPDGSNFTLKIRSTKLEDSAMYFCASSEGSYGYTFGSGTRLTVV.

This clonotype was seen only a few times. This sequence joins TRBV12-3 or TRBV12-4 and TRBJ2-1; the D is unclear. The CDR3 is 11 amino acids. V lost 6 bases and J lost 8, with 8 bases in between. CDR3 residues: CASSAADEQFF. The DNA for the CDR3 is TGTGCCAGCAGCGCGGCCGATGAGCAGTTCTTC.

This clonotype has a handful of counts. With a much larger clone just one base away, this may be a read error. CDR3: CASSPGIAGAWGSGGYNGQFF. The DNA for the CDR3 is TGTGCCAGCAGTCCCGGTATAGCGGGGGCGTGGGGTTCGGGTGGATACAATGGGCAGTTCTTC. The chain recombines TRBV6-1 with TRBJ2-1; 9 nucleotides match TRBD2. Germline CDR1 is MNHNS and CDR2 is SASEGT. The CDR3 is made up of 21 amino acids.

At least ten counts were recorded for this clonotype. J is TRBJ2-7 and V is TRBV10-3; 12 nucleotides agree with TRBD2. The CDR3 is 14 residues long. CDR1 ENHRY and CDR2 SYGVKD come from the germline V gene. The junction had 8 bases not matched to a gene; V was cut back by 10 bases and J by 4 bases. DNA of the CDR3: TGTGCCAGGACGACTAGCGGGAGTACGTACGAGCAGTACTTC. Translating it yields CARTTSGSTYEQYF.

The chain is built from TRBV12-3 or TRBV12-4 and TRBJ1-4, with TRBD1 as a possible D gene (6 bases). The V end lost 2 bases, the J end lost 14 bases, and 12 bases lay between the germline ends. This CDR3 region has 12 residues. The CDR3 bases are TGTGCCAGCAGTTTAAGGGGGGGGGGGCTGTTTTTT. Translated: CASSLRGGGLFF.

This clonotype was detected many times. The CDR3 DNA is TGTGCCAGCAGTTACGACGGACAGGGTTCCCCTTACGAGCAGTACTTC. This codes for CASSYDGQGSPYEQYF. The genes are TRBV28 and TRBJ2-7; 8 nucleotides line up with TRBD1. The CDR3 is made up of 16 amino acids. J gave up 4 bases and V 4 bases, and 12 bases lay outside the gene matches. Germline lookup yields CDR1 MDHEN and CDR2 SYDVKM.

This clonotype has at least ten counts. The chain's CDR3 is CASSRQGGDEKLFF. The CDR3 DNA follows: TGTGCCAGCAGCCGTCAGGGGGGAGATGAAAAACTGTTTTTT. The rearrangement links TRBV11-3 to TRBJ1-4, with TRBD1 identical over 7 bases. Germline CDR1 and CDR2: SGHNT and YENEEA. This CDR3 contains 14 residues. V shed 5 bases and J 6 bases; nucleotides not matched to a gene: 6.

In this sample, this clonotype turned up many times. The chain recombines TRBV10-3 with TRBJ2-7; D is unresolved. V was trimmed by 3 bases and J by 0 bases, leaving 9 bases between them. Germline-derived CDR1 and CDR2 are ENHRY and SYGVKD. The CDR3 length is 14 residues. This CDR3 is CAISEPLPSYEQYF. CDR3 DNA sequence: TGTGCCATCAGTGAACCACTGCCCTCCTACGAGCAGTACTTC.

This clonotype was detected ten times or more. The gene calls are TRBV14 and TRBJ2-7; TRBD1 is a possible D gene (5 bases). With 2 bases removed from V and 1 base from J, the gap between germline ends came to 12 bases. The CDR3 spans 15 residues. Germline V gives CDR1 SGHDN, CDR2 FVKESK. The CDR3 loop is CASSQKGVLSYEQYF. The CDR3 coding sequence is TGTGCCAGCAGCCAAAAAGGGGTCTTATCCTACGAGCAGTACTTC.

This clonotype appeared a few times. The CDR3 here is CASSTALYSNQPQHF. The CDR3 bases are TGTGCCAGTAGTACCGCCCTTTATAGCAATCAGCCCCAGCATTTT. The chain couples TRBV19 to TRBJ1-5; D unclear. Germline CDR1 LNHDA, CDR2 SQIVND (reference sequence). This CDR3 region has 15 residues. The ends were cut back, 4 bases at V and 0 bases at J, with 10 bases in the middle. Combining the CDR3 with reference TRBV19 and TRBJ1-5 gives the whole variable domain DGGITQSPKYLFRKEGQNVTLSCEQNLNHDAMYWYRQDPGQGLRLIYYSQIVNDFQKGDIAEGYSVSREKKESFPLTVTSAQKNPTAFYLCASSTALYSNQPQHFGDGTRLSIL.

There are many counts of this clonotype. The gene calls are TRBV7-2 and TRBJ2-3; D is uncertain. Germline CDR1 reads SGHTA; CDR2 reads FQGNSA. The CDR3 is 16 residues long. V lost 1 base and J 0 bases, leaving 11 bases between the germline ends. Here the CDR3 reads CASSLGRTVSTDTQYF. CDR3 nucleotide sequence: TGTGCCAGCAGCTTAGGAAGGACGGTTAGCACAGATACGCAGTATTTT.

This clonotype was seen more than once but under ten times. The DNA of the CDR3 is TGCAGCTCCCAGGTTCCGTATTTCGGACGGGCCTTCTCCTACGAGCAGTACTTC. Translating it yields CSSQVPYFGRAFSYEQYF. The rearrangement joins TRBV29-1 to TRBJ2-7; D remains unclear. This CDR3 spans 18 amino acids. Germline-derived CDR1 and CDR2 are SQVTM and ANQGSEA. The germline V and J ends were trimmed by 8 bases and 0 bases, with 29 bases remaining between them.

This clonotype was counted ten times or more. The chain joins TRBV20-1 to TRBJ2-1; D may be TRBD1 or TRBD2 (6 bases each). Germline assignment: CDR1 DFQATT and CDR2 SNEGSKA (reference sequence). V was pared by 0 bases and J by 3 bases, with 9 bases between. There are 14 residues in the CDR3. The CDR3 bases are TGCAGTGCTAGAGATAGGGGGGACTACAATGAGCAGTTCTTC. As protein: CSARDRGDYNEQFF.

In its sample, this clonotype was seen a few times. A junction end diverges from the germline sequence, so it may reflect a read error. This sequence joins TRBV12-3 or TRBV12-4 and TRBJ2-7, with D possibly TRBD1 on 5 matching bases. CDR3 length: 13 residues. CDR3 sequence reads: CASSFTGEYVQYF. The CDR3 DNA reads TGTGCCAGCAGTTTTACAGGAGAATACGTGCAGTACTTC.

This clonotype has at least ten counts. The J gene is TRBJ2-7, the V gene TRBV6-1; 7 nucleotides agree with TRBD1. After removal of 10 bases from V and 2 bases from J, the junction contained 8 bases not matched to a gene. The CDR3 spans 13 residues. The V gene's germline CDR1 is MNHNS and CDR2 SASEGT. The CDR3 reads CATQGTAAYEQYF. The CDR3 region has the DNA TGTGCCACCCAAGGGACAGCTGCCTACGAGCAGTACTTC.

This clonotype has ten or more counts. This chain connects TRBV12-3 or TRBV12-4 to TRBJ1-5, with unresolved D. Trimming left V 2 bases short and J 3 bases short, with 2 bases between. This CDR3 comprises 12 residues. This CDR3 is CASSLNNQPQHF. The DNA of the CDR3 is TGTGCCAGCAGTTTAAACAATCAGCCCCAGCATTTT.

This clonotype was observed at least ten times. V is TRBV11-2 and J is TRBJ2-1, with TRBD2 identical over 9 bases. The V gene end was trimmed by 8 bases and the J gene end by 7 bases; junction bases not matched to a gene: 15. Germline V gene sequence: CDR1 SGHAT, CDR2 FQNNGV. This CDR3 is built from 16 residues. In DNA, the CDR3 is TGTGCCAGCGGCCGCTCCGGGCTAGCGGGATTTAATGAGCAGTTCTTC. It codes for CASGRSGLAGFNEQFF.

This clonotype was recorded many times. V gene TRBV12-3 or TRBV12-4 combines with J gene TRBJ1-1; D is possibly TRBD1 (6 bases). The CDR3 is made up of 14 amino acids. Trimming pared 1 base from V and 9 bases from J, leaving 15 bases between. DNA of the CDR3: TGTGCCAGCAGTTTAGGGGGGGCGCAAGCAAAAGCTTTCTTT. As protein: CASSLGGAQAKAFF.

This clonotype was counted only a few times. The rearrangement links TRBV4-3 to TRBJ2-5; 8 bases align to TRBD2. The CDR3 runs 16 residues. The germline gives CDR1 LGHNA, CDR2 YSLEER. Trimming cost V 0 bases and J 5 bases; bases outside gene matches: 8. The DNA of the CDR3 is TGCGCCAGCAGCCAAGAGGGAGCGGGAGAATACGAGACCCAGTACTTC. This translates into CASSQEGAGEYETQYF.

This clonotype appeared many times. The V and J genes are TRBV28 and TRBJ2-5, with D perhaps TRBD1 (5 bases). V was trimmed by 2 bases and J by 5 bases, leaving 9 bases between them. Germline lookup yields CDR1 MDHEN and CDR2 SYDVKM. The CDR3 length is 13 residues. As DNA, the CDR3 is TGTGCCAGCAGTTTAGGACACGGGGAGACCCAGTACTTC. Encoded protein: CASSLGHGETQYF.